These 10 T cell receptor beta chains came from one sample sequenced in a study of control samples from healthy donors and cancer patients. Sequenced by immunoSEQ multiplex PCR; TCRdb stores in-frame clones only, minus some. The repertoire holds over 100,000 clones, with 90% as singletons. The specimen sequenced was blood. The receptors originated from a human donor in good health. The donor label of this sample is uncertain.

For the CDR3, the DNA is TGTGCCAGCAGCTTATATACTAGCGGGGGTTTCTCCTACAATGAGCAGTTCTTC. Amino acids: CASSLYTSGGFSYNEQFF. This chain joins TRBV7-6 and TRBJ2-1, with TRBD2 matching over 11 bases. Unmatched junction bases numbered 6, after V lost 2 bases and J lost 0 bases. Germline CDR1 reads SGHVS; CDR2 reads FNYEAQ. This CDR3 comprises 18 residues. Full variable domain (rest looked up from reference TRBV7-6 and TRBJ2-1): GAGVSQSPRYKVTKRGQDVALRCDPISGHVSLYWYRQALGQGPEFLTYFNYEAQQDKSGLPNDRFSAERPEGSISTLTIQRTEQRDSAMYRCASSLYTSGGFSYNEQFFGPGTRLTVL.

The V gene is TRBV2, the J gene TRBJ2-6; D gene unclear. The CDR3 has 15 residues. Germline V gives CDR1 SNHLY, CDR2 FYNNEI. The V gene lost 3 bases and the J gene lost 1 base, with 7 bases spanning the gap. CDR3: CASSETTSGANVLTF. Here the CDR3 DNA reads TGTGCCAGCAGTGAGACGACTTCTGGGGCCAACGTCCTGACTTTC.

The V gene is TRBV5-5, the J gene TRBJ2-5; 12 nucleotides agree with TRBD1. CDR1 is SGHKS and CDR2 is YYEKEE in the germline V gene (reference sequence). The CDR3 consists of 15 residues. V dropped 4 bases and J dropped 6; count of bases not matched to a gene: 7. CDR3 bases: TGTGCCAGCAGCCCCGGGACAGGGGGCTGGAAGACCCAGTACTTC. Encoded protein: CASSPGTGGWKTQYF.

V gene TRBV7-2 combines with J gene TRBJ2-5, with D perhaps matching TRBD1 (5 bases). CDR1 is SGHTA and CDR2 is FQGNSA in the germline V gene. The CDR3 runs 13 residues. V gave up 5 bases and J gave up 5 bases, with 12 bases separating them. The CDR3, as DNA: TGTGCCAGCAGCACCAGGGTTGGGGAGACCCAGTACTTC. As protein: CASSTRVGETQYF.

The CDR3 bases are TGTGCCAGCAGCCTTGCGCCCGGGGAGCTGTTTTTT. This encodes CASSLAPGELFF. This chain connects TRBV12-3 or TRBV12-4 to TRBJ2-2; D ambiguous. Trimming removed 6 bases at V and 6 bases at J, with 8 bases between. The CDR3 sequence is 12 residues long.

In its sample, this clone was seen once. The V and J genes are TRBV2 and TRBJ2-1, with a tentative D call TRBD1 (6 bases). Germline CDR1 is SNHLY and CDR2 is FYNNEI. This CDR3 is 13 amino acids long. Written as DNA, the CDR3 is TGTTCAAAAAGTGAGACAGGCCGATATGAGCAGTTCTTC. This sequence encodes CSKSETGRYEQFF.

The chain has TRBV5-1 and TRBJ2-5; 7 bases are shared with TRBD1. In germline, CDR1 is SGHRS, CDR2 YFSETQ. The CDR3 length is 15 residues. V was clipped by 0 bases and J by 1 base; unmatched bases: 3. Written as DNA, the CDR3 is TGCGCCAGCAGCTTGGGGGACAGCCCCCAAGAGACCCAGTACTTC. Translating it yields CASSLGDSPQETQYF.

The genes are TRBV24-1 and TRBJ2-2; 12 bases line up with TRBD1. CDR1 and CDR2 (germline): KGHDR, SFDVKD. The V gene end was trimmed by 9 bases and the J gene end by 0 bases; junction bases not matched to a gene: 1. There are 15 residues in the CDR3. CDR3 coding DNA: TGTGCCACCGGGACAGGGGGCGCGAACACCGGGGAGCTGTTTTTT. Protein product: CATGTGGANTGELFF.

The chain has TRBV11-1 and TRBJ2-5, with no clear D. This CDR3 has 15 amino acids. Germline CDR1 and CDR2: SGHAT and FQDESV (reference sequence). Trimming stripped 3 bases from V and 5 bases from J, with 16 bases between. The CDR3 DNA follows: TGTGCCAGCAGCTTTTCTGCGGTCAGAAGGGAGACCCAGTACTTC. It specifies CASSFSAVRRETQYF.

V usage is TRBV6-5 and J usage is TRBJ1-4; 8 nucleotides agree with TRBD1. The CDR3 is made up of 13 amino acids. Germline loops: CDR1 MNHEY, CDR2 SVGAGI. J gave up 8 bases and V 6 bases, and 5 bases lay outside the gene matches. The CDR3 nucleotides are TGTGCCAGCAGACAGGGGGAGGGGGAAAAACTGTTTTTT. It specifies CASRQGEGEKLFF.